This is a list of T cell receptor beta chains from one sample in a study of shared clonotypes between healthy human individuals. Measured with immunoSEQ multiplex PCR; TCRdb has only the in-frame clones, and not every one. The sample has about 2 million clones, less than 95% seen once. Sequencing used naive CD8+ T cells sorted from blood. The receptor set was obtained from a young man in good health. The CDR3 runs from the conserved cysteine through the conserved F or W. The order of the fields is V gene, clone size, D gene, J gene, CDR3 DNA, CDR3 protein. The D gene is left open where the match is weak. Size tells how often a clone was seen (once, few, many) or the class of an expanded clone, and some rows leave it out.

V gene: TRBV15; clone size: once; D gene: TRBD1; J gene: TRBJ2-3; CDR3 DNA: TGTGCCACCAGAAACGTCCGGGACAGGGTTGGAGATACGCAGTATTTT; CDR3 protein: CATRNVRDRVGDTQYF
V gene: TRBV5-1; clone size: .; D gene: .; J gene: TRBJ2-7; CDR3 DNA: TGCGCCAGCAGCCTACCTCCCTCCTACGAGCAGTACTTC; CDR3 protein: CASSLPPSYEQYF
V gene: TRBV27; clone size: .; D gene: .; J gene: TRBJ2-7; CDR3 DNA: TGTGCCAGCAGTTACCGGATTTTTTACGAGCAGTACTTC; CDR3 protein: CASSYRIFYEQYF
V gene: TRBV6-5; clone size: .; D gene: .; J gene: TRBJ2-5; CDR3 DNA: TGTGCCAGCAGTTACTTTGCAGGGGCCAAAGAGACCCAGTACTTC; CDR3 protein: CASSYFAGAKETQYF
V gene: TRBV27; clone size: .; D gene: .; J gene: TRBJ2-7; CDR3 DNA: TGTGCCAGCAGTTTATATCCGTCCTACGAGCAGTACTTC; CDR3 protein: CASSLYPSYEQYF
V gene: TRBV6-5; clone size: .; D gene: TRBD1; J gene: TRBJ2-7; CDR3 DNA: TGTGCCAGCCGGGACAGGTGGGACCGGGAGCAGTACTTC; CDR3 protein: CASRDRWDREQYF
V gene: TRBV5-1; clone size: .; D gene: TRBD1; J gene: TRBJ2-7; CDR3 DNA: TGCGCCAGCAGCTTAGGGGGCACGGGTTCCTACGAGCAGTACTTC; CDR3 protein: CASSLGGTGSYEQYF
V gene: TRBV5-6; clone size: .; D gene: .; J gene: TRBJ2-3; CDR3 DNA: TGTGCCAGCAGCTTGGCCCGGTCCTGGGATACGCAGTATTTT; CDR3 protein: CASSLARSWDTQYF
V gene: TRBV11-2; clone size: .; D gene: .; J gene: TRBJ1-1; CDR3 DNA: TGTGCCAGCAGAATTATAGGGAACACTGAAGCTTTCTTT; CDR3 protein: CASRIIGNTEAFF
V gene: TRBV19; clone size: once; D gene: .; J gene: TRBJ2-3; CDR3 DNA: TGTGCCAGTAGTATAGCTGACTCCTACACAGATACGCAGTATTTT; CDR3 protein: CASSIADSYTDTQYF
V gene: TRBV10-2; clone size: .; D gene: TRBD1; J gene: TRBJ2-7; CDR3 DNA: TGCGCCAGCAGCGCGGGACAGGGGCCCTACGAGCAGTACTTC; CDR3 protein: CASSAGQGPYEQYF
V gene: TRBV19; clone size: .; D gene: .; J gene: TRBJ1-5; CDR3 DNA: TGTGCCAGTAGTATTGACGGGGAACAGCCCCAGCATTTT; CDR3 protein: CASSIDGEQPQHF
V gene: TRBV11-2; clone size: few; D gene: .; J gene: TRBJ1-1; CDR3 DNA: TGTGCCAGCAGCTTGGCCCTCCACACTGAAGCTTTCTTT; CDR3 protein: CASSLALHTEAFF
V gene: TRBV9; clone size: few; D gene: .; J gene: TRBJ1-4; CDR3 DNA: TGTGCCAGCAGCGTAGGGGGCTCAACTAATGAAAAACTGTTTTTT; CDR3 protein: CASSVGGSTNEKLFF
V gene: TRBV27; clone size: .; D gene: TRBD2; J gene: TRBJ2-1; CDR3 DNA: TGTGCCAGCAGTTCTAGCGGGAGTCGGAATGAGCAGTTCTTC; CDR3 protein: CASSSSGSRNEQFF
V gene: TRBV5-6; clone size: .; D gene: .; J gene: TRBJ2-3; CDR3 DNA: TGTGCCAGCGCCGAAACAGGGCTAAACACAGATACGCAGTATTTT; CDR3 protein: CASAETGLNTDTQYF
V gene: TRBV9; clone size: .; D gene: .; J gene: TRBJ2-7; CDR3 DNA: TGTGCCAGCAGCCCCGCCACTGGCTACGAGCAGTACTTC; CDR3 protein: CASSPATGYEQYF
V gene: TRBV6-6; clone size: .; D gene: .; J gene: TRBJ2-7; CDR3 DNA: TGTGCCAGCAGTTACCCATTGGACAACTCCTACGAGCAGTACTTC; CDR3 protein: CASSYPLDNSYEQYF
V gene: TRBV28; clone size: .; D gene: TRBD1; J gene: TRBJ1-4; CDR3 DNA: TGTGCCAGCAGTTTCTCCGGGACAGGGGGCGTAACTAATGAAAAACTGTTTTTT; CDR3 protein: CASSFSGTGGVTNEKLFF
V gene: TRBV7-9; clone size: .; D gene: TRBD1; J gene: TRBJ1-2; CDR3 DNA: TGTGCCAGCAGCTCCTCTTACAGGGGGCCGGGAGGCTACACCTTC; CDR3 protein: CASSSSYRGPGGYTF
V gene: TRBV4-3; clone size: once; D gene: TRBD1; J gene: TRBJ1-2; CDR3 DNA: TGCGCCAGCAGCCAAGAGGGACAGACGTTGATTACTGGCTACACCTTC; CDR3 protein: CASSQEGQTLITGYTF
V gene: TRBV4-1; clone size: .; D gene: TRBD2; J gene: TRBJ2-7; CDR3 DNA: TGCGCCAGCAGCCAAGAGGCGGGGGAGACCTACGAGCAGTACTTC; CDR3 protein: CASSQEAGETYEQYF
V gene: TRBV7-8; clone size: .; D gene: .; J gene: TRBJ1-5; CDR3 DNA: TGTGCCAGCAGCTTATCTTTAATAGGGGGGGTAGTTCAGCCCCAGCATTTT; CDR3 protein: CASSLSLIGGVVQPQHF
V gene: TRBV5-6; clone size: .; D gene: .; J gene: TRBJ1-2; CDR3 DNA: TGTGCCAGCAGCTTGGTAATTACGGAAGATTACTATGGCTACACCTTC; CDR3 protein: CASSLVITEDYYGYTF
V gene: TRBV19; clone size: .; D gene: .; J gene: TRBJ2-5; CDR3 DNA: TGTGCCAGTAGTATTATACCGGGGGCCCCGGAGACCCAGTACTTC; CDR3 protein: CASSIIPGAPETQYF
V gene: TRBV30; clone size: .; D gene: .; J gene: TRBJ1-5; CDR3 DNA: TGTGCCTGGAGTACGGGTAACCAGCCCCAGCATTTT; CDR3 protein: CAWSTGNQPQHF
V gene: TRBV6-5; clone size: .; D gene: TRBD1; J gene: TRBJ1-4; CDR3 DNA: TGTGCCAGCAGCAGGACAGGGGTTGGTGAAAAACTGTTTTTT; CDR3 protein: CASSRTGVGEKLFF
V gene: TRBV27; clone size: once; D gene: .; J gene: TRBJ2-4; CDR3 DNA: TGTGCCAGCAGTCCGGGCCCTAAAAACATTCAGTACTTC; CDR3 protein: CASSPGPKNIQYF
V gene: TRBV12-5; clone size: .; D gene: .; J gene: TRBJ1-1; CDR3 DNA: TGTGCTAGTGGTTTGGGTCTATTGAACACTGAAGCTTTCTTT; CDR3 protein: CASGLGLLNTEAFF
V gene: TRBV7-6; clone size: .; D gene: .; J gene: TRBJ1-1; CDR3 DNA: TGTGCCAGCAGCTTAGGGGCAGGCCGTATGAACACTGAAGCTTTCTTT; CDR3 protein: CASSLGAGRMNTEAFF
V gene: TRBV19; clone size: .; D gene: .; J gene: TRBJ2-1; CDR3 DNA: TGTGCCAGTAGTATGGTAACTAATGAGCAGTTCTTC; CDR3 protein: CASSMVTNEQFF
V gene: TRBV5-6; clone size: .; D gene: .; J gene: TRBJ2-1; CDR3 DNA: TGTGCCAGCTCAGGCGGGGACAATGAGCAGTTCTTC; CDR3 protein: CASSGGDNEQFF
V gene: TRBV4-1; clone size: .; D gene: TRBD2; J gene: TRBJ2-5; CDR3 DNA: TGCGCCAGCAGCCAAAGCCTAGCTCGGGGGGAAGAGACCCAGTACTTC; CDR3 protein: CASSQSLARGEETQYF
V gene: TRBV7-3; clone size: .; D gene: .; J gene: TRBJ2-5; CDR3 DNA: TGTGCCAGCAGCCCGCTGGGGTCGGACCAAGAGACCCAGTACTTC; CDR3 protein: CASSPLGSDQETQYF
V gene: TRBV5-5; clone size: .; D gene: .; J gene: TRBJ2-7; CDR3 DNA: TGTGCCAGCAGCTTTTGGCTAGCGAGTAGCTCCTACGAGCAGTACTTC; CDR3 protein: CASSFWLASSSYEQYF
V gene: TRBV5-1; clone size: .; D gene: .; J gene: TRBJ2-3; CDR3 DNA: TGCGCCAGCAGCTTGGTTCACGGGGGACTCACAGATACGCAGTATTTT; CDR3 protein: CASSLVHGGLTDTQYF
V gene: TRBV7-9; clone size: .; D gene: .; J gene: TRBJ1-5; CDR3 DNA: TGTGCCAGCAGCTACGGGGATGGCAATCAGCCCCAGCATTTT; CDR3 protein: CASSYGDGNQPQHF
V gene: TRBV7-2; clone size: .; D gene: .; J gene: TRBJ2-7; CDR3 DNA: TGTGCCAGCAGCTTAGGGTCCCTCTACGAGCAGTACTTC; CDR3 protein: CASSLGSLYEQYF
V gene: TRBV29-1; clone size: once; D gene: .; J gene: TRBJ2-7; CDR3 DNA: TGCAGCGTTTGTTTCAGCGGCTCCTACGAGCAGTACTTC; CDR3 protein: CSVCFSGSYEQYF
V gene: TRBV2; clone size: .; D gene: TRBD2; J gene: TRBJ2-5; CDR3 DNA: TGTGCCAGCACCGGATCGACTAGCGGGAGTGAGACCCAGTACTTC; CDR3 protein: CASTGSTSGSETQYF
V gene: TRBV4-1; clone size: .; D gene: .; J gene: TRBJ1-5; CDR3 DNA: TGCGCCAGCAGCCAAGATCAGTTCGGGGGTAATCAGCCCCAGCATTTT; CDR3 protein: CASSQDQFGGNQPQHF
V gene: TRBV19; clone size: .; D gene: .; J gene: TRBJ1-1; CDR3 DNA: TGTGCCAGTAGTATCCAGGGAGAAACTGAAGCTTTCTTT; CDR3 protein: CASSIQGETEAFF
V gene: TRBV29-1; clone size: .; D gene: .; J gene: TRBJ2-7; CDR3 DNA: TGCAGCGTTGTCGCAGGGGATACCTACGAGCAGTACTTC; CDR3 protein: CSVVAGDTYEQYF
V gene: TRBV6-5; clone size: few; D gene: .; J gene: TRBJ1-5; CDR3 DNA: TGTGCCAGCAGCCTAAATCAGGGGTCTCCCCAGCATTTT; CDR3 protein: CASSLNQGSPQHF
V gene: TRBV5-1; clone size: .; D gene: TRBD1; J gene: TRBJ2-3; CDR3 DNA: TGCGCCAGCAGCTTATTGGACAGGGTGGTTAGCACAGATACGCAGTATTTT; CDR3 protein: CASSLLDRVVSTDTQYF
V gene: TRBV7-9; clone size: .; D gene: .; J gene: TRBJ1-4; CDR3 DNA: TGTGCCAGCAGCTTAGGGCCGGAGGGGGAAAAACTGTTTTTT; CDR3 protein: CASSLGPEGEKLFF
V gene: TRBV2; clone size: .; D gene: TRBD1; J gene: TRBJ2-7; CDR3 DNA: TGTGCCAGCAGTTACCCCATTGGGACAGGGGAGGCCTACGAGCAGTACTTC; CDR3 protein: CASSYPIGTGEAYEQYF
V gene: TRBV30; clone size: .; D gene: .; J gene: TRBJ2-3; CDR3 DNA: TGTGCAGGAACAGGTCCTAGCACAGATACGCAGTATTTT; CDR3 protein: CAGTGPSTDTQYF
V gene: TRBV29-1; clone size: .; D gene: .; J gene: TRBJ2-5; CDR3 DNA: TGCAGCGTTGATGCAGGGCCTACCCAAGAGACCCAGTACTTC; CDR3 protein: CSVDAGPTQETQYF
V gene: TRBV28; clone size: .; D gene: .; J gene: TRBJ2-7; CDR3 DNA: TGTGCCAGCAGTTTAAATCTCTCCTACGAGCAGTACTTC; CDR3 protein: CASSLNLSYEQYF
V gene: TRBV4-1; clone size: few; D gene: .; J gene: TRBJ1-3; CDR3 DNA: TGCGCCAGCAGCCAAGAGGGTTCGCCCTCTGGAAACACCATATATTTT; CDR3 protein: CASSQEGSPSGNTIYF
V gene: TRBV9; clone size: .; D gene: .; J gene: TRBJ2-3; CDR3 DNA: TGTGCCAGCAGCCCCTATGACACCGAAGATACGCAGTATTTT; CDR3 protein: CASSPYDTEDTQYF
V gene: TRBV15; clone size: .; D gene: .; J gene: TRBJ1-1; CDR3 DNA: TGTGCCACCAGCGGTCAAACGAACACTGAAGCTTTCTTT; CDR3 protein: CATSGQTNTEAFF